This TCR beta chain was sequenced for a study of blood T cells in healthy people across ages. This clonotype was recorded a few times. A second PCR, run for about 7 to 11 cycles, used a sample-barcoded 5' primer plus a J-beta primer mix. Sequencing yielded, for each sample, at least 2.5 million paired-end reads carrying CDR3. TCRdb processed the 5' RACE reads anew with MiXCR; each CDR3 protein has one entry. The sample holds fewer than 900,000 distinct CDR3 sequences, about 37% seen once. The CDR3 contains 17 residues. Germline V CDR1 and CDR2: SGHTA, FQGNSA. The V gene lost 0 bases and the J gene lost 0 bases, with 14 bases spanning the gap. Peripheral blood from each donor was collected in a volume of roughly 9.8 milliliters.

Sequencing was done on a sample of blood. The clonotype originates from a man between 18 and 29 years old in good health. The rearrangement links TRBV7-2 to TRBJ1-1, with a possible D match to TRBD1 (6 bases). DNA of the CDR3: TGTGCCAGCAGCTTAGCGCCGGCAGGGGATTTGAACACTGAAGCTTTCTTT. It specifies CASSLAPAGDLNTEAFF.